This T cell receptor (beta chain) was retrieved from a study of T cell repertoires in cytomegalovirus infection. In the study overall: Through public TCR beta signatures, both CMV infection and matching HLA type were indicated.

MiXCR, run by TCRdb on the reads, gives a single entry per CDR3 protein. There are about 150,000 distinct CDR3 sequences in the sample; about a sixth occur only once, and about 19% lies in the top ten. Germline values: CDR1 LNHDA, CDR2 SQIVND (reference sequence). This CDR3 comprises 15 residues. V was pared by 6 bases and J by 0 bases, with 12 bases between. As to this clonotype: Its matching antigen is unknown.

General study results and limits: HLA-C-restricted CMV clonotypes gave the most frequent clonotype in two of eight donors.

This receptor was identified in a human donor in good health (CMV status not recorded). Some clones in this sample may be carry-over from other donors' samples. The chain has TRBV19 and TRBJ2-4; the D gene is possibly TRBD1 (5 bases). The sequencing sample was made of CD8+ T cells from PBMCs. Here the CDR3 reads CASRGVPLAKNIQYF. CDR3 coding DNA: TGTGCCAGTAGAGGGGTTCCACTAGCCAAAAACATTCAGTACTTC.